The rows below give T cell receptor beta chains drawn from one sample of a study of shared clonotypes between healthy human individuals. Produced via immunoSEQ multiplex PCR; TCRdb's table is partial and in-frame only. The profile shows about 2 million clones, approximately 94% of them singletons. Sequencing input: naive CD8+ T cells sorted from blood. The receptors derive from a man younger than 30 in good health. CDR3s include the opening cysteine and the closing phenylalanine or tryptophan. The D gene is left open where the match is weak. Clone size appears in some rows only: once, few, many, or a class for an expanded clone.

clone_size | j_call | d_call | v_call | cdr3_aa | cdr3_nt
NA | TRBJ1-1 | NA | TRBV27 | CASSFGGNTEAFF | TGTGCCAGCAGTTTTGGTGGGAACACTGAAGCTTTCTTT
NA | TRBJ1-2 | NA | TRBV4-3 | CASSQDIRGIYGYTF | TGCGCCAGCAGCCAAGATATCAGGGGTATCTATGGCTACACCTTC
NA | TRBJ2-2 | NA | TRBV21-1 | CASSKTSGRARTGELFF | TGTGCCAGCAGCAAGACTAGCGGGAGGGCGCGGACCGGGGAGCTGTTTTTT
NA | TRBJ2-5 | TRBD1 | TRBV5-4 | CASSLQGVGTQYF | TGTGCCAGCAGCTTGCAGGGGGTGGGGACCCAGTACTTC
NA | TRBJ2-5 | NA | TRBV4-1 | CASSQEKGLVETQYF | TGCGCCAGCAGCCAAGAAAAGGGGCTGGTAGAGACCCAGTACTTC
NA | TRBJ2-7 | TRBD1 | TRBV5-6 | CASSPGTEAYEQYF | TGTGCCAGCAGCCCGGGGACAGAGGCCTACGAGCAGTACTTC
NA | TRBJ1-1 | NA | TRBV10-1 | CASSEAAGTEAFF | TGCGCCAGCAGTGAGGCAGCGGGCACTGAAGCTTTCTTT
NA | TRBJ1-1 | NA | TRBV4-1 | CASSQLDPEIYWAEAFF | TGCGCCAGCAGCCAACTGGACCCGGAGATATACTGGGCTGAAGCTTTCTTT
few | TRBJ1-6 | TRBD1 | TRBV2 | CASSATGPPLHF | TGTGCCAGCAGTGCGACAGGGCCACCCCTCCACTTT
NA | TRBJ2-7 | TRBD1 | TRBV6-5 | CASSSWTGNEQYF | TGTGCCAGCAGTTCCTGGACAGGGAACGAGCAGTACTTC
NA | TRBJ2-7 | NA | TRBV27 | CASSFTGSREQYF | TGTGCCAGCAGTTTCACCGGGTCTCGCGAGCAGTACTTC
NA | TRBJ2-1 | NA | TRBV5-1 | CASSLRLVGNEQFF | TGCGCCAGCAGCTTGAGGCTAGTAGGCAATGAGCAGTTCTTC
NA | TRBJ2-3 | NA | TRBV11-3 | CASSVGSTDTQYF | TGTGCCAGCAGCGTCGGTAGCACAGATACGCAGTATTTT
NA | TRBJ2-7 | NA | TRBV19 | CASGDPYEQYF | TGTGCCAGTGGCGACCCCTACGAGCAGTACTTC
NA | TRBJ2-7 | TRBD2 | TRBV7-2 | CASSLAPSGFMGEQYF | TGTGCCAGCAGCTTAGCCCCTAGCGGGTTCATGGGCGAGCAGTACTTC
NA | TRBJ1-5 | NA | TRBV6-1 | CAVTRAGNQPQHF | TGTGCCGTGACAAGGGCGGGGAATCAGCCCCAGCATTTT
NA | TRBJ2-1 | NA | TRBV7-8 | CAISGEWSYNEQFF | TGTGCCATCTCCGGGGAGTGGTCCTACAATGAGCAGTTCTTC
once | TRBJ2-7 | NA | TRBV4-1 | CASSQDPATGTYEQYF | TGCGCCAGCAGCCAAGATCCAGCGACGGGTACCTACGAGCAGTACTTC
NA | TRBJ1-5 | NA | TRBV6-5 | CASSYRGASGQPQHF | TGTGCCAGCAGTTACCGGGGGGCGTCCGGTCAGCCCCAGCATTTT
NA | TRBJ1-3 | NA | TRBV28 | CASSLLSGGGNTIYF | TGTGCCAGCAGTTTATTATCGGGAGGTGGAAACACCATATATTTT
NA | TRBJ2-1 | TRBD2 | TRBV10-1 | CASSEGGGGSYNEQFF | TGCGCCAGCAGTGAGGGGGGGGGAGGCTCCTACAATGAGCAGTTCTTC
NA | TRBJ1-2 | NA | TRBV21-1 | CASSKAGVEGSNYGYTF | TGTGCCAGCAGCAAAGCGGGAGTGGAAGGCTCTAACTATGGCTACACCTTC
NA | TRBJ2-1 | TRBD2 | TRBV6-5 | CASSYAAGEDNEQFF | TGTGCCAGCAGTTATGCGGCGGGAGAGGATAATGAGCAGTTCTTC
NA | TRBJ1-2 | NA | TRBV7-9 | CASSLVPGYTF | TGTGCCAGCAGCTTAGTCCCGGGCTACACCTTC
NA | TRBJ1-5 | NA | TRBV15 | CATSFGESNQPQHF | TGTGCCACCAGCTTCGGCGAGAGCAATCAGCCCCAGCATTTT
NA | TRBJ2-5 | NA | TRBV27 | CASKPLAGFETQYF | TGTGCCAGCAAACCTCTAGCAGGCTTTGAGACCCAGTACTTC
NA | TRBJ2-1 | TRBD2 | TRBV29-1 | CSVVLAGTAYNEQFF | TGCAGCGTTGTACTAGCGGGGACTGCCTACAATGAGCAGTTCTTC
NA | TRBJ2-2 | TRBD2 | TRBV5-4 | CASSVAGSTGELFF | TGTGCCAGCAGCGTAGCGGGGTCCACCGGGGAGCTGTTTTTT